This T cell receptor beta chain was sequenced during a study of shared clonotypes between healthy human individuals. Looking at the study overall: Per donor, three plates held CD4 naive cells, three held CD4 memory, two held CD8 naive and one held CD8 memory. General study results and limits: Naive subsets generally exceeded memory subsets in estimated richness. Tissue TCR repertoires likely differ from these blood-only repertoires.

Worth noting for this clone: Its matching antigen is unknown.

Produced via immunoSEQ multiplex PCR; TCRdb's table is partial and in-frame only. The sample shows over a million clones, around 95% of them seen only once. CDR3 length equals 18 residues. This receptor was identified in a man younger than 45 in good health. The chain couples TRBV21-1 to TRBJ2-7; the D call of TRBD2 is as the table states it, not checked on the DNA. TRBV21-1 is annotated as a pseudogene. Sequenced sample: naive CD4+ T cells sorted from blood. Noted subset: CD45RA+ positively selected. The CDR3 reads CASTTEGLAGASPYEQYF. The CDR3, as DNA: TGTGCCAGCACCACGGAGGGGCTAGCGGGAGCTTCCCCCTACGAGCAGTACTTC.